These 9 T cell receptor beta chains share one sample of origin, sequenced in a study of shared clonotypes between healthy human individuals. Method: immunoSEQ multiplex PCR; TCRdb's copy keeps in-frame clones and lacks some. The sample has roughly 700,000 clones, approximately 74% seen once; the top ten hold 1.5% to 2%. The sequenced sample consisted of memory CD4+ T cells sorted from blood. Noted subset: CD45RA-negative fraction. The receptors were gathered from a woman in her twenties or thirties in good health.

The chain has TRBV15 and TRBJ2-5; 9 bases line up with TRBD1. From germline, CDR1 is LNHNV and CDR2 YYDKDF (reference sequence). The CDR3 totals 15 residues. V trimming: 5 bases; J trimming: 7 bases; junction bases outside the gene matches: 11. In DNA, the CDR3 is TGTGCCACCAGCGATGTGACAGGGGGGGTGGTGACCCAGTACTTC. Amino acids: CATSDVTGGVVTQYF.

CDR3 region: CASSGWTSGNEETQYF. CDR3 nucleotides: TGTGCCAGCAGCGGATGGACTAGCGGGAATGAAGAGACCCAGTACTTC. The chain joins TRBV7-6 to TRBJ2-5; 12 bases fit TRBD2. Germline loops: CDR1 SGHVS, CDR2 FNYEAQ. The CDR3 sequence is 16 residues long. V lost 5 bases to trimming and J lost 3 bases; unmatched junction nucleotides: 7.

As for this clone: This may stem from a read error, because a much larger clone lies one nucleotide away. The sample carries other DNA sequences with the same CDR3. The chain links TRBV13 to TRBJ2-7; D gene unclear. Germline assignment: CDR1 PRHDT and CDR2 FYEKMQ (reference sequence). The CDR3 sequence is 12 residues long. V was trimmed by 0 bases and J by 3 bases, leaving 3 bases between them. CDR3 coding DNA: TGTGCCAGCAGCTTAGGAGGCTACGAGCAGTACTTC. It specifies CASSLGGYEQYF. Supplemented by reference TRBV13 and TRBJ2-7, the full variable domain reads AAGVIQSPRHLIKEKRETATLKCYPIPRHDTVYWYQQGPGQDPQFLISFYEKMQSDKGSIPDRFSAQQFSDYHSELNMSSLELGDSALYFCASSLGGYEQYFGPGTRLTVT.

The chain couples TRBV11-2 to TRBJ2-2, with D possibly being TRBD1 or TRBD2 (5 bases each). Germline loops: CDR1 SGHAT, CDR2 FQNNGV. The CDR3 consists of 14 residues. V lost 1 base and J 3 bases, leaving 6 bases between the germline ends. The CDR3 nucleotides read TGTGCCAGCAGCTTAGGGGGGTACACCGGGGAGCTGTTTTTT. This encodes CASSLGGYTGELFF.

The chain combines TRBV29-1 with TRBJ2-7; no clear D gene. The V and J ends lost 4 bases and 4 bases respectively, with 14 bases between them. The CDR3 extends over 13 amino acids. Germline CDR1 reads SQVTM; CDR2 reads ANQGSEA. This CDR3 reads CSVGSSSQYEQYF. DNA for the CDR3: TGCAGCGTTGGTAGTTCCTCCCAATACGAGCAGTACTTC.

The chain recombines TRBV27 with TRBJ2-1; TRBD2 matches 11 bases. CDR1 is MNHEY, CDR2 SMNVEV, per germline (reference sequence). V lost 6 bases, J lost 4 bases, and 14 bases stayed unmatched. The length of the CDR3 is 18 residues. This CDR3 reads CASSPLAGGSVRYNEQFF. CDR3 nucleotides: TGTGCCAGCAGCCCTCTAGCGGGAGGTTCGGTTCGGTACAATGAGCAGTTCTTC.

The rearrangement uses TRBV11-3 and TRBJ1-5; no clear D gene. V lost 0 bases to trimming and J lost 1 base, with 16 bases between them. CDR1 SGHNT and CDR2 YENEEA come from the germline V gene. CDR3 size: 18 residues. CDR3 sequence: CASSLEKGARTSNQPQHF. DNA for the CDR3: TGTGCCAGCAGCTTAGAAAAAGGTGCCAGGACCAGCAATCAGCCCCAGCATTTT.

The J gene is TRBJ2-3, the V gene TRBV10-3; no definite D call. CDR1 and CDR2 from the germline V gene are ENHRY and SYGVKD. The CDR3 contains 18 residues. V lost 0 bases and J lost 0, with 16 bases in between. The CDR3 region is CAISESTSDSPSTDTQYF. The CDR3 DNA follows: TGTGCCATCAGTGAGTCGACCTCGGATTCCCCTAGCACAGATACGCAGTATTTT.

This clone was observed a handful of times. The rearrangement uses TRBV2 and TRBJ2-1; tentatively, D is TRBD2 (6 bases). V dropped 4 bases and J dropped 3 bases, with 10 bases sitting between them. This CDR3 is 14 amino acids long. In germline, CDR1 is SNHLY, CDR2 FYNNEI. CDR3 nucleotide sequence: TGTGCCAGCAGTGCGGGACTGATCTACAATGAGCAGTTCTTC. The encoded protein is CASSAGLIYNEQFF. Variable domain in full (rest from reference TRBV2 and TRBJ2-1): EPEVTQTPSHQVTQMGQEVILRCVPISNHLYFYWYRQILGQKVEFLVSFYNNEISEKSEIFDDQFSVERPDGSNFTLKIRSTKLEDSAMYFCASSAGLIYNEQFFGPGTRLTVL.